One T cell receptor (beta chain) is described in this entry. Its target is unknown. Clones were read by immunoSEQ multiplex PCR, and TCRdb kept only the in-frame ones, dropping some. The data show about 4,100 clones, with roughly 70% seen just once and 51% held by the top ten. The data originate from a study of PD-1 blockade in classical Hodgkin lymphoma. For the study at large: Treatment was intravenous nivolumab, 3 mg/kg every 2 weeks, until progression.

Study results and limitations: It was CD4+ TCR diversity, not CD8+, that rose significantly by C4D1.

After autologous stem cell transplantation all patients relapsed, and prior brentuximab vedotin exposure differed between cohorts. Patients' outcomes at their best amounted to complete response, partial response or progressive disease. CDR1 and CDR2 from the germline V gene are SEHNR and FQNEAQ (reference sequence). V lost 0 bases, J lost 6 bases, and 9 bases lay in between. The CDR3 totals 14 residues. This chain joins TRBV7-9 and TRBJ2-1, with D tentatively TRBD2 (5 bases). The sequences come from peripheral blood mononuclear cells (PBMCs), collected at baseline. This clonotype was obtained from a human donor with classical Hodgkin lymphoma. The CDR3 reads CASSLAGEGNEQFF. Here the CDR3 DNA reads TGTGCCAGCAGCTTAGCGGGAGAGGGCAATGAGCAGTTCTTC.